The present T cell receptor (beta chain) was sequenced within a study of regulatory T cells in long-lasting Graves disease. Trimming took 8 bases from V and 5 from J, leaving 15 bases between them. CDR3 length: 13 amino acids. Germline assignment: CDR1 SNHLY and CDR2 FYNNEI. This clonotype was observed at least ten times. Time point denoted: persistent/refractory GD, antithyroid drugs over 5 years with positive TRAb. RNA isolated from PBMCs was used to make the TCR library. The authors built TCR beta libraries using iRepertoire HTBI primers and Arm-PCR of CDR3 regions. TCRdb reprocessed the multiplex PCR reads with MiXCR, giving one entry per CDR3 protein. The table lists hundreds of thousands of distinct CDR3 sequences, roughly 21% of them singletons.

This rearrangement joins TRBV2 to TRBJ1-1; D unresolved. The sample here was peripheral blood mononuclear cells (PBMCs), taken when the disease was refractory, from a patient treated with antithyroid drugs. This receptor was taken from a female donor with Graves disease. Written as DNA, the CDR3 is TGTGCCAGCCAAAACCCTCTGGGGACTGAAGCTTTCTTT. Translating it yields CASQNPLGTEAFF. The full variable domain, with the rest looked up from reference TRBV2 and TRBJ1-1, is EPEVTQTPSHQVTQMGQEVILRCVPISNHLYFYWYRQILGQKVEFLVSFYNNEISEKSEIFDDQFSVERPDGSNFTLKIRSTKLEDSAMYFCASQNPLGTEAFFGQGTRLTVV.